This is a list of T cell receptor beta chains from one sample in a study of PD-1 blockade in mismatch repair-deficient tumors. Data came from immunoSEQ multiplex PCR; TCRdb stores just in-frame clones and leaves some out. The table lists over 100,000 clones, about three quarters of them singletons. Specimen: peripheral blood, collected around 60 weeks after starting pembrolizumab. All receptors derive from an adult with mismatch repair-deficient cancer. Each CDR3 is given with its conserved first and last residue. The order of the fields is clone size, V gene, J gene, D gene, CDR3 protein, CDR3 DNA. The D gene is left open where the match is weak. Part of the rows lack a size; the others show once, few, many or a class for expanded clones.

abundance: few
v_gene: TRBV4-3
j_gene: TRBJ2-3
d_gene: .
CDR3aa: CASSQELGSDTQYF
CDR3nt: TGCGCCAGCAGCCAAGAGCTTGGGTCAGATACGCAGTATTTT

abundance: .
v_gene: TRBV5-6
j_gene: TRBJ1-5
d_gene: TRBD1
CDR3aa: CASSPGATGGVEPQHF
CDR3nt: TGTGCCAGCAGCCCGGGGGCGACAGGGGGCGTGGAGCCCCAGCATTTT

abundance: few
v_gene: TRBV6-5
j_gene: TRBJ2-1
d_gene: TRBD2
CDR3aa: CASIGLAGVQFF
CDR3nt: TGTGCCAGCATCGGACTAGCGGGAGTTCAGTTCTTC

abundance: .
v_gene: TRBV11-3
j_gene: TRBJ2-1
d_gene: TRBD2
CDR3aa: CASSLFIFGTSYHNEQFF
CDR3nt: TGTGCCAGCAGCTTATTTATATTTGGGACTAGCTACCACAATGAGCAGTTCTTC

abundance: .
v_gene: TRBV5-4
j_gene: TRBJ2-6
d_gene: .
CDR3aa: CASTTLIGSSGANVLTF
CDR3nt: TGTGCCAGCACCACATTGATAGGGTCCTCTGGGGCCAACGTCCTGACTTTC

abundance: .
v_gene: TRBV3-1/TRBV3-2
j_gene: TRBJ2-7
d_gene: .
CDR3aa: CARENEQYF
CDR3nt: TGTGCCAGGGAAAACGAGCAGTACTTC

abundance: once
v_gene: TRBV27
j_gene: TRBJ2-3
d_gene: .
CDR3aa: CASSLSGRATDTQYF
CDR3nt: TGTGCCAGCAGTTTATCTGGCAGGGCGACAGATACGCAGTATTTT

abundance: .
v_gene: TRBV7-9
j_gene: TRBJ2-1
d_gene: .
CDR3aa: CANPADQAPNEQFF
CDR3nt: TGTGCCAACCCAGCCGACCAGGCCCCCAATGAGCAGTTCTTC

abundance: .
v_gene: TRBV5-1
j_gene: TRBJ1-1
d_gene: .
CDR3aa: CASSLGVPPPGEAFF
CDR3nt: TGCGCCAGCAGCTTGGGAGTCCCCCCACCGGGTGAAGCTTTCTTT

abundance: .
v_gene: TRBV10-2
j_gene: TRBJ2-1
d_gene: TRBD2
CDR3aa: CASSESGLAGGTYNEQFF
CDR3nt: TGCGCCAGCAGTGAGTCGGGACTAGCGGGAGGTACCTACAATGAGCAGTTCTTC

abundance: .
v_gene: TRBV9
j_gene: TRBJ2-1
d_gene: TRBD1
CDR3aa: CASSVGTGKGNEQFF
CDR3nt: TGTGCCAGCAGCGTAGGGACAGGGAAGGGGAATGAGCAGTTCTTC

abundance: .
v_gene: TRBV7-6
j_gene: TRBJ2-3
d_gene: TRBD2
CDR3aa: CASSFLAGSTDTQYF
CDR3nt: TGTGCCAGCAGTTTTCTAGCGGGAAGCACAGATACGCAGTATTTT

abundance: .
v_gene: TRBV5-1
j_gene: TRBJ1-1
d_gene: .
CDR3aa: CASSWGGDGTEAFF
CDR3nt: TGCGCCAGCAGCTGGGGAGGGGATGGCACTGAAGCTTTCTTT

abundance: .
v_gene: TRBV21-1
j_gene: TRBJ2-5
d_gene: .
CDR3aa: CASSKADRETQYF
CDR3nt: TGTGCCAGCAGCAAAGCGGACCGGGAGACCCAGTACTTC

abundance: .
v_gene: TRBV5-6
j_gene: TRBJ1-2
d_gene: .
CDR3aa: CASSFLSSYGYTF
CDR3nt: TGTGCCAGCAGCTTCCTAAGTTCCTATGGCTACACCTTC

abundance: .
v_gene: TRBV6-1
j_gene: TRBJ1-5
d_gene: .
CDR3aa: CASSEQGSGDQPQHF
CDR3nt: TGTGCCAGCAGTGAACAGGGGTCGGGGGATCAGCCCCAGCATTTT

abundance: .
v_gene: TRBV7-3
j_gene: TRBJ1-1
d_gene: .
CDR3aa: CASSPQAGGIAEAFF
CDR3nt: TGTGCCAGCAGCCCTCAGGCGGGGGGCATTGCGGAGGCTTTCTTT

abundance: .
v_gene: TRBV4-1
j_gene: TRBJ2-3
d_gene: .
CDR3aa: CASSQPGGDTQYF
CDR3nt: TGCGCCAGCAGCCAACCCGGGGGAGATACGCAGTATTTT